The 14 T cell receptor beta chains below all came from one sample that was sequenced in a study of blood T cell repertoires in COVID-19. Some clones are missing from TCRdb's copy, which holds only in-frame ones; the method was immunoSEQ multiplex PCR. The table shows around 70,000 clones, with approximately 89% occurring only once. Input material: peripheral blood. The receptors stem from an elderly man with acute or convalescent COVID-19.

This clone was counted between two and nine times. CDR3 region: CASSPQNQPQHF. CDR3 coding DNA: TGTGCCAGCAGCCCACAGAATCAGCCCCAGCATTTT. This chain joins TRBV28 and TRBJ1-5; D uncertain. The germline gives CDR1 MDHEN, CDR2 SYDVKM. V was clipped by 6 bases and J by 4 bases, with 7 bases between them. The CDR3 extends over 12 amino acids.

This sequence joins TRBV11-2 and TRBJ1-4; the D gene is possibly TRBD1 (6 bases). The germline V gene encodes CDR1 SGHAT and CDR2 FQNNGV. Trimming took 4 bases from V and 1 from J, leaving 10 bases between them. The CDR3 contains 15 residues. CDR3 region: CASSSNRVTNEKLFF. CDR3 bases: TGTGCCAGCAGCTCAAACAGGGTAACTAATGAAAAACTGTTTTTT.

The rearrangement joins TRBV27 to TRBJ1-5; no definite D call. The CDR3 covers 12 residues. Per germline, CDR1 MNHEY and CDR2 SMNVEV (reference sequence). Trimming pared 4 bases from V and 7 bases from J, leaving 8 bases between. The DNA for the CDR3 is TGTGCCAGCAGTTCCTACGTACAGCCCCAGCATTTT. Amino acids: CASSSYVQPQHF.

There are a few counts of this clone. J is TRBJ1-2 and V is TRBV10-3; 7 positions agree with TRBD1. The CDR3 covers 14 residues. Per the germline V gene, CDR1 is ENHRY and CDR2 is SYGVKD. Trimming at V came to 7 bases and at J to 8 bases, leaving 13 bases not matched to a gene. This CDR3 is CAITSPTGMGGYTF. The CDR3 nucleotides read TGTGCCATCACTTCTCCGACAGGGATGGGAGGCTACACCTTC.

The V call is TRBV24-1, the J call TRBJ2-3; 10 nucleotides agree with TRBD2. Germline CDR1 reads KGHDR; CDR2 reads SFDVKD. This CDR3 is 16 amino acids long. With V trimmed by 4 bases and J by 2 bases, 5 bases remained unmatched. The CDR3 loop is CATSDRTSGSTDTQYF. The CDR3, as DNA: TGTGCCACCAGTGACAGGACTAGCGGTTCCACAGATACGCAGTATTTT.

The gene calls are TRBV4-2 and TRBJ2-1; D is unresolved. The CDR3 is made up of 15 amino acids. The germline gives CDR1 LGHNA, CDR2 YNFKEQ. V was clipped by 0 bases and J by 5 bases, with 11 bases between them. Here the CDR3 reads CASSQDWAGHNEQFF. The CDR3 DNA sequence: TGTGCCAGCAGCCAAGATTGGGCAGGCCACAATGAGCAGTTCTTC.

V and J are TRBV3-1 (or the pseudogene TRBV3-2) and TRBJ1-2; D possibly corresponds to TRBD1 (6 bases). V was clipped by 4 bases and J by 4 bases, with 13 bases between them. Germline V lookup: CDR1 LGHDT, CDR2 YNNKEL (reference sequence). This CDR3 region has 14 residues. Here the CDR3 DNA reads TGTGCCAGCAGCCCTTCACAGGGCCCCTATGGCTACACCTTC. Translating gives CASSPSQGPYGYTF.

This chain links TRBV6-5 with TRBJ1-6; 9 bases agree with TRBD1. The CDR3 length is 13 residues. The germline CDR1 and CDR2 sequences are MNHEY and SVGAGI. The junction had 5 bases not matched to a gene; V was cut back by 9 bases and J by 8 bases. CDR3 bases: TGTGCCAGTTGGACAGGGGACCATTCACCCCTCCACTTT. This encodes CASWTGDHSPLHF.

A few counts support this clone. This sequence joins TRBV19 and TRBJ1-6; 7 bases agree with TRBD1. The CDR3 has 15 residues. Germline CDR1 LNHDA, CDR2 SQIVND (reference sequence). The V and J ends lost 5 bases and 9 bases, in that order; junction bases with no gene match: 10. CDR3 protein: CASSLLDREGSPLHF. CDR3 bases: TGTGCCAGTAGTTTACTAGACAGGGAAGGTTCACCCCTCCACTTT.

The genes are TRBV4-1 and TRBJ1-5; D uncertain. Trimming pared 0 bases from V and 2 bases from J, leaving 8 bases between. Germline values: CDR1 MGHRA, CDR2 YSYEKL. The CDR3 covers 15 residues. In DNA form, the CDR3 reads TGCGCCAGCAGCCAAGATTACTCGGGCAATCAGCCCCAGCATTTT. Translated, it gives CASSQDYSGNQPQHF.

The V call is TRBV2, the J call TRBJ1-5; 7 bases match TRBD1. This CDR3 region has 15 residues. Germline V CDR1 and CDR2: SNHLY, FYNNEI. With 5 bases clipped from V and 3 bases from J, the junction kept 7 bases outside the gene matches. The CDR3 region is CASSSGGQLNQPQHF. The CDR3 DNA is TGTGCCAGCAGTTCAGGGGGACAGCTCAATCAGCCCCAGCATTTT.

The J gene is TRBJ2-5, the V gene TRBV7-9; D might be TRBD2 (5 bases). The CDR3 has 14 amino acids. From germline, CDR1 is SEHNR and CDR2 FQNEAQ (reference sequence). V was pared by 0 bases and J by 6 bases, with 11 bases between. This chain's CDR3 is CASSLAVGEQTQYF. The CDR3 DNA reads TGTGCCAGCAGCTTAGCCGTCGGGGAGCAGACCCAGTACTTC.

This sequence joins TRBV4-1 and TRBJ1-6; a weak D match, TRBD1 (5 bases). V was clipped by 0 bases and J by 9 bases, with 18 bases between them. The CDR3 runs to 17 residues. CDR1 is MGHRA and CDR2 is YSYEKL in the germline V gene. The CDR3 bases are TGCGCCAGCAGCCAAGATGTCCGGTCCAGGGTGACTTCACCCCTCCACTTT. Protein product: CASSQDVRSRVTSPLHF.

This CDR3 is CASSDLGQGFAEQYF. CDR3 nucleotides: TGTGCCAGCAGCGACCTGGGACAGGGGTTTGCCGAGCAGTACTTC. The chain joins TRBV3-1 (or the pseudogene TRBV3-2) to TRBJ2-7; 10 nucleotides line up with TRBD1. Germline CDR1 is LGHDT and CDR2 is YNNKEL (reference sequence). V trimming: 5 bases; J trimming: 6 bases; junction bases outside the gene matches: 10. The CDR3 spans 15 residues.